This T cell receptor (beta chain) was found in a study of T cells in Graves' hyperthyroidism and ophthalmopathy. This clonotype was seen repeatedly, ten times or more. Trimming cost V 3 bases and J 2 bases, with 11 bases left between them. This CDR3 comprises 14 residues. In germline, CDR1 is KGHSH, CDR2 LQKENI. Template material for amplifying TCR beta CDR3 regions consisted of RNA transcripts. The HTBI primer set served for first-round RT-PCR of the TCR CDR3. TCRdb fed the multiplex PCR reads into MiXCR, producing one record per CDR3 protein. The sample contains hundreds of thousands of distinct CDR3 sequences, under 15% of which appear only once. A NOSPECS grade of at least 4, a Clinical Activity Score of at least 3 and duration under 3 months were recorded in ophthalmopathy patients.

This rearrangement joins TRBV18 to TRBJ2-7, with no clear D. The sequencing input was blood. This receptor was identified in a woman in her thirties or forties with Graves' ophthalmopathy. The CDR3 DNA sequence: TGTGCCAGCTCACCGGGAACAGATGCCTACGAGCAGTACTTC. Its translation is CASSPGTDAYEQYF.